The sample holds a few counts of the clone carrying this T cell receptor beta chain. What it binds is not known. These data belong to a study of Ad26.COV2.S vaccination and SARS-CoV-2 variants. Notes on the study in general: Recipients given vaccine exceeded placebo recipients in spike-specific TCR breadth.

The sample's treatment: 19 received Ad26.COV2.S at low or high dose, single or two shots; a few received placebo; per-sample allocation not given. It was on day 63 after the first vaccine or placebo injection that samples were taken. An adult of 18-55 years in Boston served as donor. This CDR3 is built from 13 residues. Trimming removed 6 bases at V and 5 bases at J, with 12 bases between. CDR1 and CDR2 (germline): LNHDA, SQIVND (reference sequence). Sequencing used immunoSEQ multiplex PCR; TCRdb keeps in-frame clones, though not all of them. The table has roughly 300,000 clones, 75% to 90% seen once.

The chain uses TRBV19 and TRBJ2-3; D is perhaps TRBD1 or TRBD2 (5 bases each). The material was peripheral blood, obtained in a trial of Ad26.COV2.S vaccine versus placebo. This TCR was recovered from a person aged 18-60 years who received the Ad26.COV2.S COVID-19 vaccine or a placebo. CDR3 nucleotides: TGTGCCAGTAGATCGGGGCCCAGAGATACGCAGTATTTT. The encoded protein is CASRSGPRDTQYF.